Following are 5 T cell receptor beta chains from one sample sequenced in a study of vaccination and CD4 T cells after COVID-19. Their antigens remain unidentified. Treatment reported: approximately nine-day PBMC culture with coronavirus spike peptide pools or control peptides (ViraFEST assay). At the Johns Hopkins FTIC core, DNA taken from cultured CD4+ T cells was sequenced by way of the Oncomine TCR Beta short-read assay. A single record per CDR3 protein comes from TCRdb applying MiXCR to the PCR reads. The data show around 9,200 distinct CDR3 sequences, with 50% to 60% seen just once and over 20% held by the top ten. The sequenced sample was CD4+ T cells from blood, cultured in vitro. The receptors derive from a human donor who had recovered from COVID-19.

The chain carries TRBV7-3 and TRBJ2-5, with D possibly TRBD1 on 5 matching bases. The CDR3 spans 14 residues. Germline CDR1 reads SGHTA; CDR2 reads FQGTGA. V gave up 1 base and J gave up 5 bases, with 11 bases separating them. In DNA form, the CDR3 reads TGTGCCAGCAGCTTAAGGGGCAGGCAGGAGACCCAGTACTTC. Translated: CASSLRGRQETQYF.

The gene calls are TRBV29-1 and TRBJ2-5, with D perhaps TRBD1 (5 bases). Germline CDR1 is SQVTM and CDR2 is ANQGSEA. The CDR3 is made up of 11 amino acids. Trimming pared 6 bases from V and 5 bases from J, leaving 10 bases between. CDR3 coding DNA: TGCAGCGTGGCTCAGGGTGAGACCCAGTACTTC. Encoded protein: CSVAQGETQYF.

The V call is TRBV6-1, the J call TRBJ1-2; TRBD1 matches at 10 bases. J was trimmed by 3 bases and V by 6 bases; bases with no gene match: 7. This CDR3 has 15 residues. Germline CDR1 reads MNHNS; CDR2 reads SASEGT. The CDR3 nucleotides read TGTGCCAGCAGGGGGGCGGGGACAGGGGACTATGGCTACACCTTC. Amino acid sequence: CASRGAGTGDYGYTF.

The V call is TRBV20-1, the J call TRBJ1-1; the D is unclear. The germline V and J ends were trimmed by 3 bases and 0 bases, with 8 bases remaining between them. CDR1 is DFQATT, CDR2 SNEGSKA, per germline (reference sequence). This CDR3 spans 13 amino acids. This CDR3 is CSASWQMNTEAFF. In DNA form, the CDR3 reads TGCAGTGCTAGTTGGCAGATGAACACTGAAGCTTTCTTT.

The rearrangement uses TRBV7-9 and TRBJ1-5, with D perhaps TRBD1 (5 bases). Germline CDR1 and CDR2: SEHNR and FQNEAQ (reference sequence). The CDR3 spans 16 residues. Trimming took off 3 bases at V and 6 bases at J, with 18 bases between the two ends. CDR3 protein: CASSFVAGAVSQPQHF. The DNA for the CDR3 is TGTGCCAGCAGCTTCGTTGCTGGGGCGGTTAGTCAGCCCCAGCATTTT. The entire variable domain, with the rest obtained from reference TRBV7-9 and TRBJ1-5, is as follows: DTGVSQNPRHKITKRGQNVTFRCDPISEHNRLYWYRQTLGQGPEFLTYFQNEAQLEKSRLLSDRFSAERPKGSFSTLEIQRTEQGDSAMYLCASSFVAGAVSQPQHFGDGTRLSIL.